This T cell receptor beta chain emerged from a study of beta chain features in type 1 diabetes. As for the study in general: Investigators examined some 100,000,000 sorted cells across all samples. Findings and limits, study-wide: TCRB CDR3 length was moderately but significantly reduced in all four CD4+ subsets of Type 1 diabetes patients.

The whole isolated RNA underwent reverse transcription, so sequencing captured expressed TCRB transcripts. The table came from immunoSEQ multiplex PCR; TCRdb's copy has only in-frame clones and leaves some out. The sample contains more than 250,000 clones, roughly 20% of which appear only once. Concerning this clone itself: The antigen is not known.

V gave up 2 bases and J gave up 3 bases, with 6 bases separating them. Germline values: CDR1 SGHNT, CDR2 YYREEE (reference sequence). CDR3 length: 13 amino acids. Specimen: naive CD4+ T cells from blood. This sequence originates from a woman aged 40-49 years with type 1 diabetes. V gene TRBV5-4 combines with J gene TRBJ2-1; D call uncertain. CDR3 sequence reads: CASSLVDYNEQFF. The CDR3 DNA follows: TGTGCCAGCAGCTTAGTAGACTACAATGAGCAGTTCTTC.